The 21 T cell receptor beta chains reported below all come from one sample, sequenced in a study of T cells after yellow fever vaccination. TCRdb processed the 5' RACE reads anew with MiXCR; each CDR3 protein has one entry. This table has a few hundred thousand distinct CDR3 sequences, around 3.5% appearing once. Sequences were derived from PBMCs, sampled 15 days after the yellow fever booster vaccination. The origin of the receptors is a man younger than 35 who received the YFV17D yellow fever vaccine.

This clonotype was seen repeatedly, ten times or more. The rearrangement uses TRBV7-9 and TRBJ1-1; D unresolved. The CDR3 has 11 residues. V lost 5 bases and J 8 bases, leaving 9 bases between the germline ends. The germline CDR1 and CDR2 sequences are SEHNR and FQNEAQ (reference sequence). Here the CDR3 reads CASSVDREAFF. CDR3 DNA sequence: TGTGCCAGCAGCGTAGATAGAGAAGCTTTCTTT.

This clonotype was observed at least ten times. The chain has TRBV19 and TRBJ1-1, with TRBD1 matching 9 bases. The CDR3 runs to 14 residues. The V and J ends lost 4 bases and 0 bases, in that order; junction bases with no gene match: 0. Germline CDR1 reads LNHDA; CDR2 reads SQIVND (reference sequence). The CDR3 region is CASSRDRVNTEAFF. As DNA, the CDR3 is TGTGCCAGTAGTAGGGACAGGGTGAACACTGAAGCTTTCTTT.

This clonotype was picked up many times. The chain combines TRBV7-9 with TRBJ2-1; 8 nucleotides line up with TRBD2. V shed 5 bases and J 8 bases; nucleotides not matched to a gene: 11. Per germline, CDR1 SEHNR and CDR2 FQNEAQ (reference sequence). This CDR3 comprises 15 residues. The CDR3 DNA reads TGTGCCAGCAGCCCCTATAGCGGGACTGGGTATGAGCAGTTCTTC. Protein sequence: CASSPYSGTGYEQFF. The full variable domain, in which reference TRBV7-9 and TRBJ2-1 provide the parts outside the CDR3, is DTGVSQNPRHKITKRGQNVTFRCDPISEHNRLYWYRQTLGQGPEFLTYFQNEAQLEKSRLLSDRFSAERPKGSFSTLEIQRTEQGDSAMYLCASSPYSGTGYEQFFGPGTRLTVL.

The V gene is TRBV20-1, the J gene TRBJ1-6; TRBD1 might be the D (5 bases). Deletions cut 2 bases from V and 8 bases from J, with 16 bases between. The CDR3 is made up of 15 amino acids. Per the germline V gene, CDR1 is DFQATT and CDR2 is SNEGSKA (reference sequence). CDR3 sequence reads: CSARRDGGWDSPLHF. CDR3 sequence (DNA): TGCAGTGCTAGAAGGGACGGAGGCTGGGATTCACCCCTCCACTTT.

This clonotype was picked up a small number of times. The chain joins TRBV7-2 to TRBJ1-1; no reliable D call. V gave up 1 base and J gave up 3 bases, with 12 bases separating them. Germline-derived CDR1 and CDR2 are SGHTA and FQGNSA. CDR3 size: 15 residues. The CDR3 spells CASSLVPGAYTEAFF. CDR3 in DNA: TGTGCCAGCAGCTTAGTGCCGGGCGCCTACACTGAAGCTTTCTTT.

At least ten counts were recorded for this clonotype. The rearrangement joins TRBV7-9 to TRBJ1-4; TRBD1 is a possible D gene (5 bases). V was trimmed by 7 bases and J by 3 bases, leaving 12 bases between them. This CDR3 spans 14 amino acids. Per the germline V gene, CDR1 is SEHNR and CDR2 is FQNEAQ (reference sequence). The CDR3 nucleotides are TGTGCCAGCACGCTTGGGACGGCTAATGAAAAACTGTTTTTT. This translates into CASTLGTANEKLFF.

This clonotype occurred many times. The gene calls are TRBV4-2 and TRBJ2-7; 9 nucleotides agree with TRBD2. CDR3 length: 16 residues. The J segment lost 3 bases and the V segment lost 3 bases, leaving 9 bases of the junction unmatched. Per germline, CDR1 LGHNA and CDR2 YNFKEQ. The CDR3 DNA follows: TGTGCCAGCAGCCACCTGGAGGCTAGCGGGGTCTACGAGCAGTACTTC. As protein: CASSHLEASGVYEQYF.

This clonotype came up many times. V and J are TRBV5-1 and TRBJ1-6; TRBD1 agrees at 10 bases. Looked up from germline, CDR1 is SGHRS and CDR2 is YFSETQ. The CDR3 runs 20 residues. The J segment lost 9 bases and the V segment lost 0 bases, leaving 18 bases of the junction unmatched. The CDR3 loop reads CASSLGTGQGITGISSPLHF. CDR3 DNA: TGCGCCAGCAGCTTGGGAACGGGACAGGGGATTACAGGGATCTCTTCACCCCTCCACTTT.

This clonotype was seen ten or more times. The chain couples TRBV28 to TRBJ2-7; TRBD2 might be the D (6 bases). Germline V gene lookup returns CDR1 MDHEN and CDR2 SYDVKM. With 5 bases removed from V and 0 bases from J, the gap between germline ends came to 11 bases. The CDR3 runs to 14 residues. The DNA for the CDR3 is TGTGCCAGCAGTCCGGAGACTAGCTCCTACGAGCAGTACGTC. Amino acid sequence: CASSPETSSYEQYV.

In this sample, this clonotype turned up many times. The V call is TRBV5-1, the J call TRBJ1-5, with unresolved D. The CDR3 extends over 14 amino acids. Germline V gene data show CDR1 as SGHRS and CDR2 as YFSETQ. V dropped 4 bases and J dropped 4 bases, with 12 bases sitting between them. CDR3 in amino acids: CASSRDVGNQPQHF. CDR3 coding DNA: TGCGCCAGCAGCCGGGATGTGGGTAATCAGCCCCAGCATTTT.

This clonotype was detected ten times or more. The V and J genes are TRBV5-1 and TRBJ2-7; no firm D call. Germline-derived CDR1 and CDR2 are SGHRS and YFSETQ. The CDR3 sequence is 14 residues long. The V and J ends lost 2 bases and 2 bases respectively, with 11 bases between them. For the CDR3, the DNA is TGCGCCAGCAGCTTAACGGGCGAAACCTACGAGCAGTACGTC. Amino acid sequence: CASSLTGETYEQYV.

The chain joins TRBV12-3 or TRBV12-4 to TRBJ1-2; 8 bases fit TRBD1. The junction had 12 bases not matched to a gene; V was cut back by 1 base and J by 2 bases. The CDR3 covers 18 residues. CDR3 in amino acids: CASSLVARGLGFNYGYTF. Written as DNA, the CDR3 is TGTGCCAGCAGTTTAGTTGCCAGGGGGCTTGGGTTCAACTATGGCTACACCTTC.

This clonotype has a count of ten or more. The V gene is TRBV4-3, the J gene TRBJ2-7; D perhaps matches TRBD2 (5 bases). Deletions cut 2 bases from V and 4 bases from J, with 9 bases between. This CDR3 is built from 13 residues. Germline V gene sequence: CDR1 LGHNA, CDR2 YSLEER. The CDR3 DNA reads as TGCGCCAGCAGCCAACATCCGGGGTACGAGCAGTACTTC. This encodes CASSQHPGYEQYF.

This clonotype was observed many times. This chain connects TRBV20-1 to TRBJ2-7; 8 positions agree with TRBD2. With V trimmed by 0 bases and J by 4 bases, 8 bases remained unmatched. The germline V gene encodes CDR1 DFQATT and CDR2 SNEGSKA (reference sequence). This CDR3 has 15 residues. CDR3 nucleotides: TGCAGTGCTAGAGATCTGAGCGGGGGCTGGTACGAGCAGTACGTC. This translates into CSARDLSGGWYEQYV.

Many counts were recorded for this clonotype. The chain links TRBV20-1 to TRBJ1-1; D gene unclear. From germline, CDR1 is DFQATT and CDR2 SNEGSKA (reference sequence). The CDR3 is made up of 14 amino acids. Trimming shortened V by 6 bases and J by 6 bases, and 20 bases separated the two germline ends. DNA for the CDR3: TGCAGTGCCGCCCCATTTAGGGATAATCCTGAAGCTTTCTTT. Translated, it gives CSAAPFRDNPEAFF.

This clonotype was picked up many times. The chain recombines TRBV7-9 with TRBJ1-1, with 7 positions matching TRBD1. The CDR3 has 14 amino acids. J lost 4 bases, V lost 5 bases, and 7 bases had no gene match. The germline CDR1 and CDR2 sequences are SEHNR and FQNEAQ (reference sequence). CDR3 in amino acids: CASSLTSGGTEAFF. The DNA of the CDR3 is TGTGCCAGCAGCCTCACTTCAGGGGGCACTGAAGCTTTCTTT.

This clonotype was seen many times. The chain carries TRBV7-9 and TRBJ1-1; D is unclear. CDR1 is SEHNR and CDR2 is FQNEAQ in the germline V gene (reference sequence). The CDR3 consists of 16 residues. V lost 5 bases, J lost 1 base, and 17 bases lay in between. The CDR3 region is CASSPHIRAGNTEAFF. CDR3 coding DNA: TGTGCCAGCAGCCCCCACATTCGCGCTGGGAACACTGAAGCTTTCTTT.

The rearrangement links TRBV30 to TRBJ1-5; 9 bases map to TRBD1. J lost 7 bases, V lost 0 bases, and 22 bases had no gene match. This CDR3 contains 20 residues. Germline lookup yields CDR1 GTSNPN and CDR2 SVGIG (reference sequence). CDR3 DNA: TGTGCCTGGAGTGTACAGGGGGCCGGGAGGGGTGGCTGGTCAAGACAGCCCCAGCATTTT. Its protein product is CAWSVQGAGRGGWSRQPQHF.

This clonotype was seen ten or more times. The chain joins TRBV5-1 to TRBJ1-2, with no clear D. The CDR3 is 13 amino acids. Germline V gene sequence: CDR1 SGHRS, CDR2 YFSETQ. V lost 0 bases and J lost 4, with 7 bases in between. The CDR3 here is CASSLEELYGYTF. CDR3 DNA sequence: TGCGCCAGCAGCTTGGAGGAGCTCTATGGCTACACCTTC.

This clonotype was seen repeatedly, ten times or more. The rearrangement links TRBV3-1 to TRBJ1-4; 7 nucleotides agree with TRBD1. This CDR3 comprises 16 residues. Germline V gives CDR1 LGHDT, CDR2 YNNKEL (reference sequence). The V segment lost 0 bases and the J segment 4 bases; nucleotides outside the gene matches: 5. CDR3: CASSQDRGQINEKLFF. The CDR3, as DNA: TGTGCCAGCAGCCAAGATAGGGGACAGATTAATGAAAAACTGTTTTTT.

This clonotype was seen repeatedly, ten times or more. This rearrangement joins TRBV12-3 or TRBV12-4 to TRBJ2-3; the D gene is possibly TRBD2 (6 bases). V lost 1 base, J lost 3 bases, and 11 bases lay in between. The CDR3 totals 15 residues. CDR3 protein: CASSLDTRGTDTQYF. The CDR3 bases are TGTGCCAGCAGTTTAGACACCCGGGGGACAGATACGCAGTATTTT.